One sample yielded the 24 T cell receptor beta chains listed below, sequenced in a study of shared clonotypes between healthy human individuals. Assay used: immunoSEQ multiplex PCR; TCRdb lists only in-frame clones, some missing. The sample records about half a million clones, around 80% being singletons. The specimen sequenced was PBMCs. All receptors come from a middle-aged woman in good health. Some clones in this sample may be carry-over from other donors' samples.

As for this clone: This likely traces to a read error, being one base from a far larger clone. The V and J genes are TRBV7-2 and TRBJ2-7; 10 positions agree with TRBD2. Losses at the gene ends were 5 bases for V and 2 bases for J; bases not matched to a gene: 6. Germline V gene data show CDR1 as SGHTA and CDR2 as FQGNSA. The CDR3 spans 15 residues. CDR3 DNA sequence: TGTGCCAGCAGCCTCCGACTAGCGGGCCCCTACGAGCAGTACTTC. Its protein is CASSLRLAGPYEQYF.

The gene calls are TRBV10-3 and TRBJ2-3; 8 bases are a match to TRBD2. J was trimmed by 2 bases and V by 10 bases; bases with no gene match: 14. CDR3 size: 16 residues. Germline V gives CDR1 ENHRY, CDR2 SYGVKD. CDR3 protein: CATRGGLAGFTDTQYF. The CDR3 coding sequence is TGTGCCACCAGAGGGGGGCTAGCGGGTTTCACAGATACGCAGTATTTT.

This chain joins TRBV5-4 and TRBJ2-5; TRBD2 is a possible D gene (7 bases). CDR3 length: 15 residues. V dropped 0 bases and J dropped 4 bases, with 13 bases sitting between them. Germline loops: CDR1 SGHNT, CDR2 YYREEE (reference sequence). The CDR3 DNA sequence: TGTGCCAGCAGCTTGGGCGGGGGCATGGGAGAGACCCAGTACTTC. Amino acid sequence: CASSLGGGMGETQYF.

V is TRBV5-5 and J is TRBJ2-7, with 8 bases aligning to TRBD1. Per the germline V gene, CDR1 is SGHKS and CDR2 is YYEKEE (reference sequence). The CDR3 spans 16 residues. V dropped 5 bases and J dropped 0; count of bases not matched to a gene: 10. In DNA, the CDR3 is TGTGCCAGCAGTACCGACCGGGACAGGAGCTCCTACGAGCAGTACTTC. It is translated as CASSTDRDRSSYEQYF.

The J gene is TRBJ2-7, the V gene TRBV18, with 12 bases matching TRBD2. This CDR3 comprises 16 residues. Trimming at V came to 2 bases and at J to 2 bases, leaving 4 bases not matched to a gene. Looked up from germline, CDR1 is KGHSH and CDR2 is LQKENI. The CDR3 reads CASSPALAGGAYEQYF. CDR3 DNA sequence: TGTGCCAGCTCACCAGCGCTAGCGGGAGGGGCCTACGAGCAGTACTTC.

Only one count was recorded for this clone. This sequence joins TRBV2 and TRBJ2-1, with TRBD2 matching over 10 bases. The germline CDR1 and CDR2 sequences are SNHLY and FYNNEI. This CDR3 has 15 amino acids. V lost 5 bases and J lost 5; bases outside the gene matches: 6. The CDR3 nucleotides read TGTGCCAGCAGTAGAGGGACTAGCGAGAACAATGAGCAGTTCTTC. Protein: CASSRGTSENNEQFF.

The genes are TRBV27 and TRBJ2-1; a possible D gene is TRBD2 (5 bases). CDR3 length equals 15 residues. The V gene lost 2 bases and the J gene lost 5 bases, with 13 bases spanning the gap. Germline lookup yields CDR1 MNHEY and CDR2 SMNVEV (reference sequence). The CDR3 DNA reads TGTGCCAGCAGTTTAGTGCTAGCACTCCACAATGAGCAGTTCTTC. It codes for CASSLVLALHNEQFF.

A remark on this clone: Other nucleotide sequences from this sample produce the same CDR3. The chain uses TRBV25-1 and TRBJ2-1; D gene uncertain. CDR1 and CDR2 (germline): MGHDK, SYGVNS. Trimming took 4 bases from V and 0 from J, leaving 4 bases between them. This CDR3 spans 13 amino acids. The CDR3 region has the DNA TGTGCCAGCAGTGGGAGCTCCTACAATGAGCAGTTCTTC. Translating gives CASSGSSYNEQFF. The whole variable domain, filled in from reference TRBV25-1 and TRBJ2-1, reads EADIYQTPRYLVIGTGKKITLECSQTMGHDKMYWYQQDPGMELHLIHYSYGVNSTEKGDLSSESTVSRIRTEHFPLTLESARPSHTSQYLCASSGSSYNEQFFGPGTRLTVL.

The gene calls are TRBV19 and TRBJ2-5; 7 bases fit TRBD1. The V gene's germline CDR1 is LNHDA and CDR2 SQIVND (reference sequence). The CDR3 totals 12 residues. Trimming removed 7 bases from V and 5 bases from J; junction bases left unmatched: 4. The CDR3 is CASKQGQETQYF. In DNA, the CDR3 is TGTGCCAGTAAGCAGGGACAGGAGACCCAGTACTTC. Drawing the rest from reference TRBV19 and TRBJ2-5, the complete variable domain is DGGITQSPKYLFRKEGQNVTLSCEQNLNHDAMYWYRQDPGQGLRLIYYSQIVNDFQKGDIAEGYSVSREKKESFPLTVTSAQKNPTAFYLCASKQGQETQYFGPGTRLLVL.

This sequence joins TRBV28 and TRBJ2-7, with unresolved D. Germline assignment: CDR1 MDHEN and CDR2 SYDVKM. This CDR3 comprises 13 residues. The V and J ends lost 6 bases and 4 bases respectively, with 13 bases between them. The CDR3 sequence: CASRGRVGYEQYF. The CDR3 region has the DNA TGTGCCAGCAGAGGTAGGGTAGGGTACGAGCAGTACTTC.

The chain employs TRBV2 and TRBJ2-5; no firm D call. The CDR3 length is 14 residues. Trimming cost V 5 bases and J 5 bases, with 15 bases left between them. Germline values: CDR1 SNHLY, CDR2 FYNNEI. The CDR3 reads CASSPLLVYETQYF. The DNA for the CDR3 is TGTGCCAGCAGTCCCCTCCTAGTATACGAGACCCAGTACTTC.

V gene TRBV6-5 combines with J gene TRBJ2-1; TRBD2 aligns across 7 bases. V was clipped by 6 bases and J by 8 bases; unmatched bases: 13. This CDR3 region has 15 residues. Germline V gives CDR1 MNHEY, CDR2 SVGAGI. CDR3 protein: CASSRTRIYLDEQFF. The CDR3 nucleotides read TGTGCCAGCAGCCGGACTAGAATATACCTCGATGAGCAGTTCTTC.

This rearrangement joins TRBV5-3 to TRBJ1-3; D remains ambiguous. TRBV5-3 qualifies as an ORF whose function is uncertain. This CDR3 has 19 amino acids. Trimming took 0 bases from V and 0 from J, leaving 19 bases between them. The CDR3 region is CARSLVLAVVSRSGNTIYF. CDR3 nucleotide sequence: TGTGCCAGAAGCTTGGTTTTGGCAGTTGTTTCGCGCTCTGGAAACACCATATATTTT.

To note about this clone: The sample carries other DNA sequences with the same CDR3. The gene calls are TRBV15 and TRBJ2-7; maybe TRBD1 (5 bases). Germline loops: CDR1 LNHNV, CDR2 YYDKDF (reference sequence). V gave up 1 base and J gave up 1 base, with 8 bases separating them. The CDR3 loop spans 14 amino acids. CDR3 region: CATSRGQGSYEQYF. The CDR3 nucleotides are TGTGCCACCAGCAGAGGGCAGGGTTCCTACGAGCAGTACTTC. Drawing the rest from reference TRBV15 and TRBJ2-7, the complete variable domain is DAMVIQNPRYQVTQFGKPVTLSCSQTLNHNVMYWYQQKSSQAPKLLFHYYDKDFNNEADTPDNFQSRRPNTSFCFLDIRSPGLGDTAMYLCATSRGQGSYEQYFGPGTRLTVT.

The chain is built from TRBV28 and TRBJ1-4; D is undetermined. Germline V CDR1 and CDR2: MDHEN, SYDVKM. With 3 bases removed from V and 0 bases from J, the gap between germline ends came to 11 bases. This CDR3 comprises 16 residues. The CDR3 bases are TGTGCCAGCAGTTTGGGCCACCTTGCAACTAATGAAAAACTGTTTTTT. This sequence encodes CASSLGHLATNEKLFF.

The chain is built from TRBV20-1 and TRBJ2-3, with a weak D call TRBD2 (5 bases). Germline CDR1 is DFQATT and CDR2 is SNEGSKA (reference sequence). The CDR3 has 11 residues. Between the trimmed V and J ends, which lost 6 bases and 9 bases, there was a span of 13 bases. CDR3 amino acids: CSAHGRRTQYF. CDR3 sequence (DNA): TGCAGTGCCCATGGACGGAGGACGCAGTATTTT.

The V and J genes are TRBV30 and TRBJ2-7, with a tentative D call TRBD2 (7 bases). The CDR3 runs to 15 residues. Germline CDR1 GTSNPN, CDR2 SVGIG (reference sequence). Trimming shortened V by 3 bases and J by 1 base, and 16 bases separated the two germline ends. CDR3: CAWSYREGRSYEQYF. Here the CDR3 DNA reads TGTGCCTGGAGCTACAGGGAGGGCCGTTCCTACGAGCAGTACTTC.

To note about this clone: Distinct nucleotide sequences in the sample also encode this CDR3. This sequence joins TRBV7-3 and TRBJ2-3, with TRBD2 as a possible D gene (7 bases). This CDR3 region has 13 residues. Trimming pared 4 bases from V and 6 bases from J, leaving 11 bases between. The germline gives CDR1 SGHTA, CDR2 FQGTGA. The CDR3 bases are TGTGCCAGCAGCTCGTCGGGGGGCGATACGCAGTATTTT. This gives the protein CASSSSGGDTQYF. The full variable domain, with the rest looked up from reference TRBV7-3 and TRBJ2-3, is GAGVSQTPSNKVTEKGKYVELRCDPISGHTALYWYRQSLGQGPEFLIYFQGTGAADDSGLPNDRFFAVRPEGSVSTLKIQRTERGDSAVYLCASSSSGGDTQYFGPGTRLTVL.

V usage is TRBV28 and J usage is TRBJ2-7, with D uncertain. Germline loops: CDR1 MDHEN, CDR2 SYDVKM. CDR3 length: 13 residues. Between the trimmed V and J ends, which lost 3 bases and 7 bases, there was a span of 13 bases. CDR3 coding DNA: TGTGCCAGCAGTTTGATCCAGCGTGGGGAGCAGTACTTC. This gives the protein CASSLIQRGEQYF.

This sequence joins TRBV30 and TRBJ1-3; no firm D call. The CDR3 consists of 13 residues. V shed 7 bases and J shed 2 bases, with 12 bases lying between them. Germline CDR1 is GTSNPN and CDR2 is SVGIG (reference sequence). The CDR3 coding sequence is TGTGCCTCCGCCTCGCTGGCTGGAAACACCATATATTTT. It specifies CASASLAGNTIYF.

Note on this clone: With a much larger clone just one base away, this may be a read error. This sample also contains other DNA sequences that code for the same CDR3. The J gene is TRBJ2-7, the V gene TRBV2; 12 nucleotides line up with TRBD2. Losses at the gene ends were 9 bases for V and 5 bases for J; bases not matched to a gene: 2. Germline V gene data show CDR1 as SNHLY and CDR2 as FYNNEI. CDR3 length: 12 amino acids. CDR3 DNA sequence: TGTGCCAGTCGACTAGCGGGAGACGAGCAGTACTTC. Amino acids: CASRLAGDEQYF. The full variable domain, with the rest looked up from reference TRBV2 and TRBJ2-7, is EPEVTQTPSHQVTQMGQEVILRCVPISNHLYFYWYRQILGQKVEFLVSFYNNEISEKSEIFDDQFSVERPDGSNFTLKIRSTKLEDSAMYFCASRLAGDEQYFGPGTRLTVT.

In its sample, this clone was seen once. The V gene is TRBV6-1, the J gene TRBJ2-7; the match to TRBD2 covers 11 bases. V lost 5 bases to trimming and J lost 2 bases; unmatched junction nucleotides: 2. The CDR3 is 14 residues long. Germline values: CDR1 MNHNS, CDR2 SASEGT. The CDR3 is CASSLAGGAYEQYF. The CDR3 DNA sequence: TGTGCCAGCAGTCTAGCGGGAGGAGCCTACGAGCAGTACTTC.

This clone has more than one count but fewer than ten. V is TRBV7-2 and J is TRBJ1-2; weak D call: TRBD1 (5 bases). V was cut by 2 bases and J by 8 bases, with 18 bases left in between. The CDR3 covers 15 residues. The V gene's germline CDR1 is SGHTA and CDR2 FQGNSA. CDR3 region: CASSLNTGTLGGYTF. As DNA, the CDR3 is TGTGCCAGCAGCTTAAATACTGGGACCCTGGGGGGCTACACCTTC.

V gene TRBV28 combines with J gene TRBJ2-1; no reliable D call. V lost 6 bases and J 0 bases, leaving 6 bases between the germline ends. Germline V gene lookup returns CDR1 MDHEN and CDR2 SYDVKM. The CDR3 has 13 residues. For the CDR3, the DNA is TGTGCCAGCAGGAAGAGCTCCTACAATGAGCAGTTCTTC. Translated, it gives CASRKSSYNEQFF. The whole variable domain, filled in from reference TRBV28 and TRBJ2-1, reads DVKVTQSSRYLVKRTGEKVFLECVQDMDHENMFWYRQDPGLGLRLIYFSYDVKMKEKGDIPEGYSVSREKKERFSLILESASTNQTSMYLCASRKSSYNEQFFGPGTRLTVL.